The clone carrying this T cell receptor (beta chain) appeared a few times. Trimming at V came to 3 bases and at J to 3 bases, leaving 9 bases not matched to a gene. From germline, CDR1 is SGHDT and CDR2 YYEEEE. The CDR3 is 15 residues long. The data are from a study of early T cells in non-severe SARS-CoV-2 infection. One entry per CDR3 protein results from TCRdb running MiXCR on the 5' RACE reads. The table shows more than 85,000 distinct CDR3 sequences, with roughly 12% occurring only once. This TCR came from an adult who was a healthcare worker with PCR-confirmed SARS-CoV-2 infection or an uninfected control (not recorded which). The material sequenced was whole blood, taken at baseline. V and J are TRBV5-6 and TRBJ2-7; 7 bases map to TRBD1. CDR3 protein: CASSSGQTTVYEQYF. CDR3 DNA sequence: TGTGCCAGCAGCTCGGGACAGACCACAGTCTACGAGCAGTACTTC.